Presented here are 22 T cell receptor beta chains from one specimen sequenced in a study of technical replicates of blood from a few donors. TCRdb keeps only in-frame clones here, not all; method: immunoSEQ multiplex PCR. This table has around 81,000 clones, approximately 80% appearing once. The sample comprised PBMCs. These receptors originate from a human donor in good health. Some clones in this sample may be carry-over from other donors' samples.

The V call is TRBV28, the J call TRBJ1-4; 7 nucleotides agree with TRBD1. The CDR3 is 14 amino acids. The germline CDR1 and CDR2 sequences are MDHEN and SYDVKM. Losses at the gene ends were 8 bases for V and 9 bases for J; bases not matched to a gene: 12. CDR3 bases: TGTGCCAGCGGTTCCCCGGGACAGATTAAAAAACTGTTTTTT. This codes for CASGSPGQIKKLFF.

The chain carries TRBV7-2 and TRBJ1-2, with 9 bases identical to TRBD1. The CDR3 loop spans 14 amino acids. The V segment lost 4 bases and the J segment 6 bases; nucleotides outside the gene matches: 6. Germline V gives CDR1 SGHTA, CDR2 FQGNSA. The CDR3 loop is CASSSGQGLNGYTF. The CDR3 region has the DNA TGTGCCAGCAGCTCCGGACAGGGGTTGAATGGCTACACCTTC.

V gene TRBV9 combines with J gene TRBJ2-7, with 8 nucleotides matching TRBD1. The germline CDR1 and CDR2 sequences are SGDLS and YYNGEE. Trimming took 3 bases from V and 0 from J; bases not matched to a gene: 2. The CDR3 covers 14 residues. CDR3 in DNA: TGTGCCAGCAGCGCCACAGGGGGCTCCTACGAGCAGTACTTC. Encoded protein: CASSATGGSYEQYF.

The gene calls are TRBV7-9 and TRBJ2-2, with 9 bases aligning to TRBD2. The germline V gene has CDR1 SEHNR and CDR2 FQNEAQ (reference sequence). V lost 4 bases, J lost 4 bases, and 7 bases stayed unmatched. The length of the CDR3 is 16 residues. DNA of the CDR3: TGTGCCAGCAGCTCAACCCAGCGGGGGGCCACCGGGGAGCTGTTTTTT. It encodes CASSSTQRGATGELFF.

This rearrangement joins TRBV9 to TRBJ2-5, with D possibly matching TRBD2 (6 bases). V was trimmed by 0 bases and J by 2 bases, leaving 14 bases between them. CDR1 SGDLS and CDR2 YYNGEE come from the germline V gene. The CDR3 runs 16 residues. CDR3 in amino acids: CASSVEGLALQETQYF. Here the CDR3 DNA reads TGTGCCAGCAGCGTAGAGGGACTCGCGCTACAAGAGACCCAGTACTTC.

The chain is built from TRBV19 and TRBJ2-5, with 7 positions matching TRBD2. Germline V lookup: CDR1 LNHDA, CDR2 SQIVND (reference sequence). With V trimmed by 5 bases and J by 4 bases, 1 base remained unmatched. The CDR3 has 12 residues. The DNA of the CDR3 is TGTGCCAGTAGTCCTAGCGGAGAGACCCAGTACTTC. Translated, it gives CASSPSGETQYF.

The chain uses TRBV6-5 and TRBJ2-2, with 7 bases aligning to TRBD1. The CDR3 extends over 14 amino acids. J gave up 6 bases and V 6 bases, and 7 bases lay outside the gene matches. Looked up from germline, CDR1 is MNHEY and CDR2 is SVGAGI. CDR3 sequence: CASRSTGLAGELFF. The CDR3 DNA follows: TGTGCCAGCAGGTCGACAGGGCTCGCCGGGGAGCTGTTTTTT.

This clone has just a few counts. This rearrangement joins TRBV6-6 to TRBJ1-1; D is uncertain. There are 12 residues in the CDR3. CDR1 and CDR2 from the germline V gene are MNHNY and SVGAGI (reference sequence). Trimming stripped 6 bases from V and 2 bases from J, with 7 bases between. CDR3 sequence: CASRSTNTEAFF. The CDR3 nucleotides read TGTGCCAGCAGATCAACTAACACTGAAGCTTTCTTT.

The genes are TRBV10-3 and TRBJ1-1; 9 positions match TRBD1. The V gene's germline CDR1 is ENHRY and CDR2 SYGVKD. Trimming removed 10 bases from V and 7 bases from J; junction bases left unmatched: 10. The CDR3 totals 13 residues. The DNA for the CDR3 is TGTGCCACGCTTGACAGGGGGATCGGTGAAGCTTTCTTT. Its protein product is CATLDRGIGEAFF.

The CDR3: CASSLNWDRQETQYF. For the CDR3, the DNA is TGTGCCAGCAGCTTAAATTGGGACAGGCAAGAGACCCAGTACTTC. The J gene is TRBJ2-5, the V gene TRBV7-7, with 8 bases aligning to TRBD1. Per the germline V gene, CDR1 is SSHAT and CDR2 is FNYEAQ (reference sequence). CDR3 length equals 15 residues. Trimming cost V 2 bases and J 2 bases; bases outside gene matches: 4.

This clone has just one count. The chain employs TRBV5-1 and TRBJ1-1, with TRBD1 matching over 7 bases. Trimming cost V 0 bases and J 10 bases; bases outside gene matches: 6. CDR3 size: 13 residues. CDR1 is SGHRS and CDR2 is YFSETQ in the germline V gene. CDR3 sequence reads: CASSLVGGMGAFF. The CDR3 DNA reads as TGCGCCAGCAGCTTGGTAGGGGGCATGGGAGCTTTCTTT.

V and J are TRBV15 and TRBJ2-4; 9 nucleotides align to TRBD2. J lost 3 bases, V lost 1 base, and 10 bases had no gene match. The germline gives CDR1 LNHNV, CDR2 YYDKDF (reference sequence). The CDR3 is made up of 18 amino acids. The CDR3 sequence is CATSRVSGGDSGKNIQYF. CDR3 coding DNA: TGTGCCACCAGCAGAGTTAGCGGGGGCGACTCAGGCAAAAACATTCAGTACTTC.

This rearrangement joins TRBV18 to TRBJ1-5, with a possible D match to TRBD1 (5 bases). The V gene lost 2 bases and the J gene lost 3 bases, with 14 bases spanning the gap. The CDR3 sequence is 16 residues long. CDR1 and CDR2 (germline): KGHSH, LQKENI. The CDR3 spells CASSPGSTGFNQPQHF. The CDR3 DNA is TGTGCCAGCTCACCAGGATCAACAGGCTTCAATCAGCCCCAGCATTTT. The full variable domain, completed using reference TRBV18 and TRBJ1-5, is NAGVMQNPRHLVRRRGQEARLRCSPMKGHSHVYWYRQLPEEGLKFMVYLQKENIIDESGMPKERFSAEFPKEGPSILRIQQVVRGDSAAYFCASSPGSTGFNQPQHFGDGTRLSIL.

The chain is built from TRBV29-1 and TRBJ1-1, with D possibly matching TRBD1 (5 bases). Germline loops: CDR1 SQVTM, CDR2 ANQGSEA. CDR3 length: 10 residues. The CDR3: CRAGITEAFF. The DNA for the CDR3 is TGCAGAGCAGGGATTACTGAAGCTTTCTTT. The variable domain in full, with the rest retrieved from reference TRBV29-1 and TRBJ1-1, is SAVISQKPSRDICQRGTSLTIQCQVDSQVTMMFWYRQQPGQSLTLIATANQGSEATYESGFVIDKFPISRPNLTFSTLTVSNMSPEDSSIYLCRAGITEAFFGQGTRLTVV.

This sequence joins TRBV5-4 and TRBJ1-2; possible D gene TRBD1, 5 bases. The CDR3 runs 14 residues. Looked up from germline, CDR1 is SGHNT and CDR2 is YYREEE (reference sequence). V dropped 0 bases and J dropped 1 base, with 7 bases sitting between them. Here the CDR3 DNA reads TGTGCCAGCAGCTTGGACGGGGGTAACTATGGCTACACCTTC. It translates to CASSLDGGNYGYTF.

This chain connects TRBV29-1 to TRBJ2-1, with a tentative D call TRBD1 (6 bases). The CDR3 has 12 amino acids. CDR1 and CDR2 (germline): SQVTM, ANQGSEA. The CDR3 coding sequence is TGCAGTGGGGGCCCGGGGAGTGGTGAGCAGTTCTTC. Translated, it gives CSGGPGSGEQFF.

V is TRBV30 and J is TRBJ2-7; D might be TRBD1 (6 bases). The CDR3 runs 13 residues. The germline V and J ends were trimmed by 3 bases and 4 bases, with 13 bases remaining between them. The germline CDR1 and CDR2 sequences are GTSNPN and SVGIG (reference sequence). The DNA of the CDR3 is TGTGCCTGGAGGGCACCAGGGGCATACGAGCAGTACTTC. Protein product: CAWRAPGAYEQYF.

This rearrangement joins TRBV4-3 to TRBJ1-1; TRBD1 matches 7 bases. Germline-derived CDR1 and CDR2 are LGHNA and YSLEER. The V gene end was trimmed by 5 bases and the J gene end by 3 bases; junction bases not matched to a gene: 3. The CDR3 has 13 amino acids. CDR3 sequence reads: CASSYTGDTEAFF. CDR3 sequence (DNA): TGCGCCAGCAGCTATACAGGGGACACTGAAGCTTTCTTT.

This chain joins TRBV7-9 and TRBJ2-4; TRBD1 matches 11 bases. The V gene's germline CDR1 is SEHNR and CDR2 FQNEAQ (reference sequence). This CDR3 comprises 16 residues. With 5 bases clipped from V and 3 bases from J, the junction kept 6 bases outside the gene matches. The CDR3, as DNA: TGTGCCAGCAGCGACGGACAGGGGGCGGTCAAAAACATTCAGTACTTC. Translating it yields CASSDGQGAVKNIQYF.

The gene calls are TRBV7-2 and TRBJ2-7; 7 bases are a match to TRBD2. The germline V gene has CDR1 SGHTA and CDR2 FQGNSA. V shed 5 bases and J 2 bases; nucleotides not matched to a gene: 9. CDR3 size: 15 residues. The CDR3 reads CASSPRTSKPYEQYF. The DNA of the CDR3 is TGTGCCAGCAGCCCCCGGACTAGTAAACCCTACGAGCAGTACTTC.

The gene calls are TRBV6-1 and TRBJ2-7; TRBD2 agrees at 8 bases. The CDR3 sequence is 13 residues long. Per the germline V gene, CDR1 is MNHNS and CDR2 is SASEGT. V was pared by 3 bases and J by 6 bases, with 4 bases of the junction left unmatched. This CDR3 is CASSERGAGEQYF. Here the CDR3 DNA reads TGTGCCAGCAGTGAGCGGGGGGCGGGCGAGCAGTACTTC.

This clone was found once. This rearrangement joins TRBV18 to TRBJ1-1; TRBD1 might be the D (6 bases). Trimming left V 3 bases short and J 1 base short, with 18 bases between. This CDR3 is built from 17 residues. Looked up from germline, CDR1 is KGHSH and CDR2 is LQKENI. In nucleotides, the CDR3 is TGTGCCAGCTCACCCCAACGTCAGGGGAGGGGGAACACTGAAGCTTTCTTT. It specifies CASSPQRQGRGNTEAFF.